This T cell receptor (beta chain) originates from a study of Ad26.COV2.S vaccination and SARS-CoV-2 variants. Study results and limitations: Total T cell responses were possibly underestimated by TCR breadth and depth analyses. Breadth of non-spike TCRs did not differ between vaccinees and placebo recipients. Individuals receiving vaccine had higher spike-specific TCR breadth than placebo recipients did.

This table comes from immunoSEQ multiplex PCR, and its TCRdb copy is limited to in-frame clones, with some not included. The table shows roughly 380,000 clones, with roughly 94% occurring only once. As to this clone: The antigen remains unidentified.

Germline V lookup: CDR1 SGHRS, CDR2 YFSETQ. The CDR3 sequence is 16 residues long. V was shortened by 4 bases and J by 6 bases, with 19 bases between the two germline ends. The sample consisted of peripheral blood, taken after recovery from COVID-19. The origin of this receptor is a human donor who had recovered from COVID-19. The chain is built from TRBV5-1 and TRBJ1-4; D is unresolved. CDR3 DNA: TGCGCCAGCAGCCTCACCGGACCCCCGGGCGATGAAAAACTGTTTTTT. This codes for CASSLTGPPGDEKLFF.